These T cell receptor beta chains were read from a single sample in a study of cytomegalovirus exposure and HLA in healthy donors. Repertoires were generated with immunoSEQ multiplex PCR, while TCRdb's copy carries only in-frame clones and drops some. This repertoire shows about 78,000 clones, 96% found once; its top ten account for 1.6%. Sequenced input: PBMCs. The receptors were sampled from a man aged 18 to 30 in good health and CMV-seropositive. Both conserved end residues are part of each CDR3. D genes are given only for firm matches. The size entry is marked missing in some rows and otherwise reads once, few, many or a size class.

J	V	size	D	CDR3	DNA
TRBJ2-7	TRBV18	-	TRBD1	CASSLDRGAYEQYF	TGTGCCAGCTCACTGGACAGGGGGGCCTACGAGCAGTACTTC
TRBJ2-1	TRBV5-1	-	-	CASSLAQTYYNEQFF	TGCGCCAGCAGCTTGGCACAGACCTACTACAATGAGCAGTTCTTC
TRBJ2-7	TRBV2	-	TRBD2	CASSGREYEQYF	TGTGCCAGCAGTGGGCGGGAGTACGAGCAGTACTTC
TRBJ2-1	TRBV5-1	-	-	CASSPGTGSYNEQFF	TGCGCCAGCAGCCCAGGGACTGGGTCCTACAATGAGCAGTTCTTC
TRBJ2-7	TRBV19	once	-	CASSIGSGSAYEQYF	TGTGCCAGTAGTATTGGCTCGGGGTCGGCCTACGAGCAGTACTTC
TRBJ1-1	TRBV19	-	-	CASTMAGLNTEAFF	TGTGCCAGTACCATGGCAGGGCTGAACACTGAAGCTTTCTTT
TRBJ2-2	TRBV5-5	-	TRBD2	CASTRFGLAGLTGELFF	TGTGCCAGCACGCGATTCGGACTAGCGGGGCTCACCGGGGAGCTGTTTTTT
TRBJ2-3	TRBV6-5	-	TRBD2	CASSYALARTDTQYF	TGTGCCAGCAGTTACGCACTAGCGCGCACAGATACGCAGTATTTT
TRBJ1-1	TRBV18	-	TRBD1	CASSEDRDGTEAFF	TGTGCCAGCTCAGAAGACAGGGACGGCACTGAAGCTTTCTTT
TRBJ2-6	TRBV6-5	-	-	CASTPEVSGANVLTF	TGTGCCAGCACCCCAGAGGTCTCTGGGGCCAACGTCCTGACTTTC
TRBJ2-1	TRBV6-5	-	TRBD2	CASSSRLAGHNEQFF	TGTGCCAGCAGTTCCCGACTAGCGGGTCACAATGAGCAGTTCTTC
TRBJ2-1	TRBV19	-	-	CASRSRLGEQFF	TGTGCCAGTAGGTCTAGACTAGGGGAGCAGTTCTTC
TRBJ2-7	TRBV11-2	-	TRBD2	CASSSRGAGSRPYEQYF	TGTGCCAGCAGCTCGCGGGGGGCGGGAAGTCGCCCCTACGAGCAGTACTTC
TRBJ1-3	TRBV7-3	-	TRBD1	CASSPGTGFGNTIYF	TGTGCCAGCAGCCCCGGGACAGGGTTCGGAAACACCATATATTTT
TRBJ2-7	TRBV4-1	-	-	CASSQASGLSYEQYF	TGCGCCAGCAGCCAAGCCTCAGGGCTCTCCTACGAGCAGTACTTC
TRBJ2-7	TRBV10-3	-	-	CAISRSSYEQYF	TGTGCCATCAGTAGGAGCTCCTACGAGCAGTACTTC
TRBJ2-7	TRBV28	-	-	CASRIQDSYEQYF	TGTGCCAGCAGAATCCAGGACTCCTACGAGCAGTACTTC
TRBJ2-2	TRBV29-1	-	-	CSVPREGINTGELFF	TGCAGCGTACCCCGTGAGGGAATCAACACCGGGGAGCTGTTTTTT
TRBJ1-1	TRBV2	-	-	CASSELGRTEAFF	TGTGCCAGCAGTGAATTGGGGCGCACTGAAGCTTTCTTT
TRBJ2-7	TRBV19	-	-	CASSMARAGEQYF	TGTGCCAGTAGTATGGCCAGGGCCGGCGAGCAGTACTTC
TRBJ2-1	TRBV6-4	-	-	CASRKDSDSYNEQFF	TGTGCCAGCAGGAAAGACAGTGACTCCTACAATGAGCAGTTCTTC
TRBJ1-2	TRBV6-5	-	-	CASSPQGSRGYTF	TGTGCCAGCAGCCCCCAGGGATCGAGGGGCTACACCTTC
TRBJ2-1	TRBV6-5	once	-	CASSITGSSYNEQFF	TGTGCCAGCAGTATAACAGGGAGCTCCTACAATGAGCAGTTCTTC
TRBJ2-7	TRBV5-4	-	TRBD2	CASSLGTSGLGYEQYF	TGTGCCAGCAGCTTGGGGACTAGCGGGTTGGGCTACGAGCAGTACTTC